The 12 T cell receptor beta chains given below trace back to one sample, sequenced in a study of follicular helper T cells after annual influenza vaccination (dated by TCRdb to the late 2010s). The library was made by the immunoSEQ multiplex PCR assay. The clones in this table, taken by TCRdb from immuneACCESS, are in-frame only. Not every clone is retained; where verified, under half of the shortfall comes from an unresolved V gene, and the cause of the rest is unknown. The sample contains 5,500 to 7,500 clones, 84% of them found a single time. Jointly, the top ten make up around 0.6% of the sample. The sample's time point label, in plain terms: 2015-2016 season, 7 days after influenza vaccination. This specimen was CXCR5- memory CD4+ T cells sorted from blood, taken 7 days after influenza vaccination. The cell subset or site label of this sample denotes: CXCR5- memory CD4 T cells. Source of these receptors: an adult who received the influenza vaccine.

The chain recombines TRBV19 with TRBJ1-4; D gene unclear. The ends were cut back, 3 bases at V and 0 bases at J, with 8 bases in the middle. Per the germline V gene, CDR1 is LNHDA and CDR2 is SQIVND (reference sequence). This CDR3 contains 15 residues. In nucleotides, the CDR3 is TGTGCCAGTAGTATTCGTACTACAACTAATGAAAAACTGTTTTTT. Its translation is CASSIRTTTNEKLFF.

The chain carries TRBV18 and TRBJ2-2; D gene uncertain. Germline loops: CDR1 KGHSH, CDR2 LQKENI. V was shortened by 6 bases and J by 2 bases, with 7 bases between the two germline ends. The CDR3 spans 13 residues. The CDR3 DNA reads TGTGCCAGCTCCCTCCTCAACACCGGGGAGCTGTTTTTT. This gives the protein CASSLLNTGELFF.

The chain links TRBV6-5 to TRBJ2-2; D is unclear. Germline lookup yields CDR1 MNHEY and CDR2 SVGAGI. V dropped 8 bases and J dropped 0 bases, with 13 bases sitting between them. The CDR3 runs to 15 residues. The CDR3 DNA follows: TGTGCCAGCGGTGGGTGGACGTCGAACACCGGGGAGCTGTTTTTT. Its translation: CASGGWTSNTGELFF.

The V call is TRBV7-8, the J call TRBJ2-7, with a tentative D call TRBD2 (5 bases). V shed 5 bases and J shed 0 bases, with 14 bases lying between them. The CDR3 loop spans 15 amino acids. The V gene's germline CDR1 is SGHVS and CDR2 FQNEAQ. The CDR3 loop reads CASSTREGSSYEQYF. DNA of the CDR3: TGTGCCAGCAGCACCCGAGAGGGAAGCTCCTACGAGCAGTACTTC.

The chain employs TRBV6-6 and TRBJ2-1, with a tentative D call TRBD2 (7 bases). The CDR3 is 15 residues long. Germline CDR1 is MNHNY and CDR2 is SVGAGI (reference sequence). V was trimmed by 0 bases and J by 10 bases, leaving 16 bases between them. CDR3 nucleotides: TGTGCCAGCAGTTACTCGCGGGGGCTGTGGGACGAGCAGTTCTTC. Its translation is CASSYSRGLWDEQFF.

The chain employs TRBV6-5 and TRBJ2-1; 8 nucleotides align to TRBD2. Trimming removed 6 bases from V and 7 bases from J; junction bases left unmatched: 11. CDR3 size: 15 residues. Per germline, CDR1 MNHEY and CDR2 SVGAGI. The CDR3 reads CASSWTGTRGNEQFF. DNA for the CDR3: TGTGCCAGCAGCTGGACCGGGACTAGGGGAAATGAGCAGTTCTTC.

The gene calls are TRBV28 and TRBJ1-2; no reliable D call. This CDR3 region has 12 residues. Between the trimmed V and J ends, which lost 10 bases and 0 bases, there was a span of 9 bases. Germline V gene lookup returns CDR1 MDHEN and CDR2 SYDVKM. The CDR3 reads CATNEANYGYTF. CDR3 sequence (DNA): TGTGCCACCAACGAAGCTAACTATGGCTACACCTTC.

The chain is built from TRBV5-1 and TRBJ1-4; D is unresolved. Per germline, CDR1 SGHRS and CDR2 YFSETQ. The CDR3 consists of 17 residues. Trimming removed 4 bases at V and 0 bases at J, with 16 bases between. This CDR3 reads CASSLSSKLATNEKLFF. CDR3 nucleotide sequence: TGCGCCAGCAGCCTGTCGTCGAAGCTTGCAACTAATGAAAAACTGTTTTTT.

The chain joins TRBV18 to TRBJ2-1, with D unresolved. This CDR3 is 12 amino acids long. Germline CDR1 and CDR2: KGHSH and LQKENI. Trimming took 1 base from V and 8 from J, leaving 6 bases between them. In nucleotides, the CDR3 is TGTGCCAGCTCACCACGATCGGATGAGCAGTTCTTC. Residues: CASSPRSDEQFF.

The chain carries TRBV4-1 and TRBJ1-4, with D unresolved. Trimming stripped 5 bases from V and 0 bases from J, with 16 bases between. The length of the CDR3 is 17 residues. Germline V gives CDR1 MGHRA, CDR2 YSYEKL. The CDR3 is CASSTTRTGATNEKLFF. CDR3 nucleotide sequence: TGCGCCAGCAGCACTACCAGGACGGGTGCAACTAATGAAAAACTGTTTTTT.

The V call is TRBV5-5, the J call TRBJ1-5; 7 bases map to TRBD1. The CDR3 is made up of 14 amino acids. The V gene's germline CDR1 is SGHKS and CDR2 YYEKEE (reference sequence). The J segment lost 9 bases and the V segment lost 0 bases, leaving 6 bases of the junction unmatched. The CDR3 nucleotides are TGTGCCAGCAGCTTGGCCGGGACAGCAGGGCCCCAGCATTTT. Protein: CASSLAGTAGPQHF.

The chain has TRBV6-1 and TRBJ1-2; possible D gene TRBD1, 5 bases. The CDR3 extends over 15 amino acids. The V end lost 7 bases, the J end lost 4 bases, and 19 bases lay between the germline ends. The germline gives CDR1 MNHNS, CDR2 SASEGT. The CDR3 spells CASTPRAGNFYGYTF. In nucleotides, the CDR3 is TGTGCCAGCACTCCCCGGGCAGGGAATTTCTATGGCTACACCTTC.